The source of this T cell receptor (beta chain) is a study of PD-L1 blockade in urothelial cancer. Study-level background: Beginning at some point between 2012 and 2014, patients received atezolizumab, given as 1,200 mg intravenously every 3 weeks. Earlier, patients had received 0 to 3 chemotherapy regimens.

Regarding time point: peripheral blood 6 weeks after treatment start. This CDR3 region has 13 residues. The germline V gene encodes CDR1 GTSNPN and CDR2 SVGIG (reference sequence). The J segment lost 7 bases and the V segment lost 4 bases, leaving 8 bases of the junction unmatched. Clones were sequenced by immunoSEQ multiplex PCR, and TCRdb holds only the in-frame ones, with some missing. In the table there are around 48,000 clones, around 87% of which are singletons. The TCR sequence derives from a man in his sixties with urothelial cancer. Sequencing used PBMCs, obtained around atezolizumab (anti-PD-L1) treatment. The chain joins TRBV30 to TRBJ1-2, with 8 bases aligning to TRBD1. The CDR3 here is CAWTSGGNGGYTF. DNA of the CDR3: TGTGCCTGGACTTCAGGGGGCAACGGTGGCTACACCTTC.